This is a list of T cell receptor beta chains from one sample in a study of blood T cell repertoires in COVID-19. Measured with immunoSEQ multiplex PCR; TCRdb has only the in-frame clones, and not every one. The sample records tens of thousands of clones, 85% to 90% being singletons. Sequencing was carried out using peripheral blood. Source of these receptors: a human donor in a cohort sampled during active COVID-19. Both conserved end residues are part of each CDR3. The D gene is left open where the match is weak. Size is stated for part of the rows, as once, few or many counts, or as a class when the clone is expanded.

J,V,D,size,DNA,CDR3
TRBJ2-1,TRBV20-1,-,-,TGCAGTGCTAGACCTGGGAGTGAGCAGTTCTTC,CSARPGSEQFF
TRBJ1-1,TRBV7-9,-,-,TGTGCCAGCAGCGCCGGTGGGGGGGCTGACACTGAAGCTTTCTTT,CASSAGGGADTEAFF
TRBJ2-7,TRBV5-5,TRBD2,once,TGTGCCAGCAGCTTGACTAGCGCCTCCTACGAGCAGTACTTC,CASSLTSASYEQYF
TRBJ1-2,TRBV15,TRBD1,-,TGTGCCACCAGCAGAGGGACACAGGGGAACTATGGCTACACCTTC,CATSRGTQGNYGYTF
TRBJ2-1,TRBV6-5,TRBD1,-,TGTGCCAGACCGGGACAGGGGGGTTCCTACAATGAGCAGTTCTTC,CARPGQGGSYNEQFF
TRBJ2-7,TRBV21-1,-,-,TGTGCCAGCAGCAAAGAATCATCCGCAGGACAGCCGTCGGAGCAGTACTTC,CASSKESSAGQPSEQYF
TRBJ2-1,TRBV3-1/TRBV3-2,-,-,TGTGCCAGCAGCCGGGTGACTTCCCGGTCGGTCAATGAGCAGTTCTTC,CASSRVTSRSVNEQFF
TRBJ1-1,TRBV5-1,TRBD1,-,TGCGCCAGCAGATCGGACAGGGCTGAAGCTTTCTTT,CASRSDRAEAFF
TRBJ2-7,TRBV5-1,-,-,TGCGCCAGCAGCTTGTCGGCAGCGGAGCAGTACTTC,CASSLSAAEQYF
TRBJ1-3,TRBV12-5,TRBD1,few,TGTGCTAGTGGTTTGGTACGGGGACAGGGCTCTGGAAACACCATATATTTT,CASGLVRGQGSGNTIYF
TRBJ2-7,TRBV6-5,-,-,TGTGCCAACGAGACAGCAGCCTACGAGCAGTACTTC,CANETAAYEQYF
TRBJ2-5,TRBV21-1,-,once,TGTGCCAGCAGCCGGAGACTAGCGCTTCAAGAGACCCAGTACTTC,CASSRRLALQETQYF
TRBJ2-2,TRBV2,TRBD1,-,TGTGCCAGCAGGACAGGGTCTCTGGCCGGGGAGCTGTTTTTT,CASRTGSLAGELFF
TRBJ2-1,TRBV5-4,TRBD2,once,TGTGCCAGCAGCTTGATCGCGGGGGAGGGGCAGTTCTTC,CASSLIAGEGQFF
TRBJ1-1,TRBV5-1,TRBD1,-,TGCGCCAGCAGCTTCAATACAGGGGATGGGGTAGCTTTCTTT,CASSFNTGDGVAFF
TRBJ2-5,TRBV18,TRBD1,-,TGTGCCAGCTCACCACGGACAGGGAAGGTGGAGACCCAGTACTTC,CASSPRTGKVETQYF
TRBJ2-3,TRBV29-1,TRBD2,-,TGCAGCGTTGAATTGGGTAGCGGGGGGGCACGGGATACGCAGTATTTT,CSVELGSGGARDTQYF
TRBJ2-1,TRBV19,TRBD2,-,TGTGCCAGTAGGCCAGCGGGAGGCCGAGGTTACAATGAGCAGTTCTTC,CASRPAGGRGYNEQFF
TRBJ1-2,TRBV5-6,-,-,TGTGCCAGCAGAAATACAGGATTATATGGCTACACCTTC,CASRNTGLYGYTF
TRBJ2-1,TRBV5-1,TRBD1,-,TGCGCCAGCGGGGTGGGGACAGGGTATGGCAATGAGCAGTTCTTC,CASGVGTGYGNEQFF
TRBJ2-3,TRBV3-1/TRBV3-2,TRBD2,-,TGTGCCAGCAGCCAAAGACTAGCGGGAGGAGATACGCAGTATTTT,CASSQRLAGGDTQYF
TRBJ2-7,TRBV14,-,-,TGTGCCAGCAGCCAAGATCGAACCCTCTTCAGGCGTCCCGAGCAGTACTTC,CASSQDRTLFRRPEQYF
TRBJ2-3,TRBV7-9,TRBD1,-,TGTGCCAGCAGCTTCACCGGACAGGGCACAGATACGCAGTATTTT,CASSFTGQGTDTQYF
TRBJ2-4,TRBV29-1,-,-,TGCAGCGTTGATGGGGGGATGAGGAACATTCAGTACTTC,CSVDGGMRNIQYF
TRBJ2-7,TRBV14,TRBD2,-,TGTGCCAGCAGCCAAGATTTCCCCTGGGACTACACCTACGAGCAGTACTTC,CASSQDFPWDYTYEQYF
TRBJ1-1,TRBV10-2,TRBD1,-,TGCGCCAGCAGCGGGGACAGTCTTATTAGAGCTTTCTTT,CASSGDSLIRAFF
TRBJ2-1,TRBV2,TRBD2,-,TGTGCCAGCAGTGGGGCCTCTTTCGGGGGGGCCTACAATGAGCAGTTCTTC,CASSGASFGGAYNEQFF
TRBJ2-5,TRBV5-1,TRBD2,-,TGCGCCAGCAGCTACGGGACTACCCAAGAGACCCAGTACTTC,CASSYGTTQETQYF
TRBJ2-2,TRBV2,-,-,TGTGCCAGCAGTGATTGGGGGCAGGGCGAGACCCTAATCGGGGAGCTGTTTTTT,CASSDWGQGETLIGELFF
TRBJ2-7,TRBV27,-,-,TGTGCCAGCAAACGTACGGGATCCTACGAGCAGTACTTC,CASKRTGSYEQYF
TRBJ2-7,TRBV7-9,TRBD2,few,TGTGCCAGCAGCGCCCACAGCGGGGGGACCGAGCAGTACTTC,CASSAHSGGTEQYF
TRBJ2-1,TRBV6-5,TRBD2,-,TGTGCCAGCAGGAAACTAGCGGGGACTTACAATGAGCAGTTCTTC,CASRKLAGTYNEQFF
TRBJ2-7,TRBV9,TRBD2,-,TGTGCCAGCAGCGTAGCGAGCGGGAGCACATACGAGCAGTACTTC,CASSVASGSTYEQYF
TRBJ2-5,TRBV3-1/TRBV3-2,-,-,TGTGCCAGCAGTGTCTCGGGTGGGGGGGAGACCCAGTACTTC,CASSVSGGGETQYF
TRBJ2-3,TRBV27,TRBD2,-,TGTGCCAGCAGTGACCGACTAGCGGGGGGGCAAAAGACAGATACGCAGTATTTT,CASSDRLAGGQKTDTQYF
TRBJ2-4,TRBV3-1/TRBV3-2,-,-,TGTGCCAGCAGCCAAGTATCAGCCAAAAACATTCAGTACTTC,CASSQVSAKNIQYF
TRBJ2-5,TRBV5-8,TRBD1,-,TGTGCCAGCAGCTTTATTGAACGGACAGGAGCTTTAAAGACCCAGTACTTC,CASSFIERTGALKTQYF
TRBJ2-7,TRBV10-1,TRBD2,-,TGCGCCAGCAGTGAACCGGGACTAGCGGGAGACGAGCAGTACTTC,CASSEPGLAGDEQYF
TRBJ2-2,TRBV7-3,-,few,TGTGCCAGCAGCTTAAGAGCGGGCCGGAGCACCGGGGAGCTGTTTTTT,CASSLRAGRSTGELFF
TRBJ2-7,TRBV7-9,-,-,TGTGCCAGCAGCCGGGGAATTTTGACCTACGAGCAGTACTTC,CASSRGILTYEQYF
TRBJ1-6,TRBV6-5,-,-,TGTGCCGGGGCAATGGACAGTAATTCACCCCTCCACTTT,CAGAMDSNSPLHF
TRBJ1-4,TRBV18,-,-,TGTGCCAGCTCACCAGAGACGAGGCCCCGGCCTAGGGAAAAACTGTTTTTT,CASSPETRPRPREKLFF
TRBJ2-2,TRBV5-1,-,-,TGCGCCAGCAGCCTATATTACGGGGAGCTGTTTTTT,CASSLYYGELFF
TRBJ2-7,TRBV9,TRBD2,-,TGTGCCAGCAGCGAAACGGCTAGCGGGACCTACGAGCAGTACTTC,CASSETASGTYEQYF
TRBJ2-3,TRBV2,-,once,TGTGCCAGCGGTTTCGGGCGGGCAGATACGCAGTATTTT,CASGFGRADTQYF
TRBJ2-1,TRBV28,TRBD2,-,TGTGCCAGCAGTTTACAAGGGACTAGCTGGATCAATGAGCAGTTCTTC,CASSLQGTSWINEQFF
TRBJ2-1,TRBV3-1/TRBV3-2,TRBD1,-,TGTGCCAGCAGCCAATCCGGGACAGGGGTATACAATGAGCAGTTCTTC,CASSQSGTGVYNEQFF
TRBJ2-5,TRBV7-7,-,-,TGTGCCAGCAGCTTAGCCCCTCAGGGACAAGAGACCCAGTACTTC,CASSLAPQGQETQYF
TRBJ2-2,TRBV5-1,TRBD2,-,TGCGCCAGCAGCCAGCGGGAGGGCGGGTCCGGGGAGCTGTTTTTT,CASSQREGGSGELFF
TRBJ2-7,TRBV4-2,-,-,TGTGCCAGCAGCAGCCGGGGGAACTACGAGCAGTACTTC,CASSSRGNYEQYF
TRBJ1-5,TRBV19,TRBD1,-,TGTGCCAGTCGGGACAGGGGAAACCAGCCCCAGCATTTT,CASRDRGNQPQHF
TRBJ1-5,TRBV11-2,TRBD1,-,TGTGCCAGCAGCCAGGGGGACAGGGGTGGCAATCAGCCCCAGCATTTT,CASSQGDRGGNQPQHF
TRBJ1-5,TRBV4-2,-,-,TGTGCCAGCAGCCCAAATTGGGCCCAGACGGATCAGCCCCAGCATTTT,CASSPNWAQTDQPQHF
TRBJ1-1,TRBV2,-,-,TGTGCCACGGGAGTTTACACTGAAGCTTTCTTT,CATGVYTEAFF